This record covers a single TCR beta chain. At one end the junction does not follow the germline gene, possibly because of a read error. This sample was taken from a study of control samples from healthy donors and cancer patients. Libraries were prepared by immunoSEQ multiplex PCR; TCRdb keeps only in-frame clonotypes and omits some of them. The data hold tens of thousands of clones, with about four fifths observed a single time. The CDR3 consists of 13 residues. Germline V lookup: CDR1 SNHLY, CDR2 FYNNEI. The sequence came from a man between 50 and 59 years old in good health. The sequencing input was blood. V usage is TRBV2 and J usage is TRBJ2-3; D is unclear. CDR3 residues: CASSPSAGIRPSF. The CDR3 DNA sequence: TGTGCCAGCAGCCCCTCTGCCGGAATCCGACCATCTTTT.